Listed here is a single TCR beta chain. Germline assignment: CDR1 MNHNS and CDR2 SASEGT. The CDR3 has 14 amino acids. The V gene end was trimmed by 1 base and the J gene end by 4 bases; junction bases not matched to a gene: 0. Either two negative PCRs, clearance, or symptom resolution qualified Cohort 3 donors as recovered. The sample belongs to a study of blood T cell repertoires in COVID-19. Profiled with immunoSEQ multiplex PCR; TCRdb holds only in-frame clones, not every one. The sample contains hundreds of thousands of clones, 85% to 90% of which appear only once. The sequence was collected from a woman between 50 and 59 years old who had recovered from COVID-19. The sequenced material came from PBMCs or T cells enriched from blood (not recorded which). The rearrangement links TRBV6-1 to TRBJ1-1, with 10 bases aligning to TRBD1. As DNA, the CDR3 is TGTGCCAGCAGTGAAGGACAGGGGGCCACTGAAGCTTTCTTT. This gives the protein CASSEGQGATEAFF.